These 31 T cell receptor beta chains were sequenced from one sample in a study of response to subunit inactivated influenza vaccine. TCRdb reprocessed the RT-PCR reads via MiXCR and lists one record per CDR3 protein. The repertoire holds about 540,000 distinct CDR3 sequences, with approximately 22% as singletons. The sample also formed part of further work on T cells expressing NK-cell markers. As reported in that work: cDNA encoding TCR beta was synthesized via 5'RACE template switching incorporating UMIs.

Sequencing used CD4+ T cells sorted from PBMCs, obtained about 13 days after vaccination. All receptors come from a man in his forties or fifties who received an inactivated influenza vaccine.

The rearrangement joins TRBV5-4 to TRBJ1-1, with 9 bases aligning to TRBD1. The CDR3 has 12 amino acids. The germline V gene encodes CDR1 SGHNT and CDR2 YYREEE (reference sequence). Unmatched junction bases numbered 2, after V lost 6 bases and J lost 5 bases. In DNA, the CDR3 is TGTGCCAGCACACAGGGGGCTACTGAAGCTTTCTTT. It codes for CASTQGATEAFF.

The chain uses TRBV12-3 or TRBV12-4 and TRBJ2-1, with D perhaps matching TRBD1 (6 bases). The CDR3 is made up of 16 amino acids. V shed 6 bases and J shed 3 bases, with 18 bases lying between them. The CDR3 nucleotides read TGTGCCAGCAGACCTCCAGCTGGACAGTACTACAATGAGCAGTTCTTC. The encoded protein is CASRPPAGQYYNEQFF.

The V call is TRBV5-5, the J call TRBJ2-1, with D perhaps matching TRBD1 (6 bases). The germline CDR1 and CDR2 sequences are SGHKS and YYEKEE (reference sequence). The CDR3 contains 15 residues. The germline V and J ends were trimmed by 5 bases and 0 bases, with 12 bases remaining between them. CDR3 sequence (DNA): TGTGCCAGCAGGGGGATGACAGGCTCCTACAATGAGCAGTTCTTC. This translates into CASRGMTGSYNEQFF.

The chain employs TRBV20-1 and TRBJ2-5; tentatively, D is TRBD1 or TRBD2 (5 bases each). Trimming removed 5 bases at V and 9 bases at J, with 25 bases between. The CDR3 is 15 residues long. CDR1 is DFQATT, CDR2 SNEGSKA, per germline (reference sequence). For the CDR3, the DNA is TGCAGTGCTGCCCGTAACACTCCGGGACGGTCGGCCCAGTACTTC. It encodes CSAARNTPGRSAQYF.

J is TRBJ1-6 and V is TRBV7-2; D unresolved. CDR1 and CDR2 from the germline V gene are SGHTA and FQGNSA. The CDR3 loop spans 16 amino acids. Trimming cost V 5 bases and J 7 bases, with 18 bases left between them. In nucleotides, the CDR3 is TGTGCCAGCAGCCCGTCGGGGTGGGGAGGGAATTCACCCCTCCACTTT. It translates to CASSPSGWGGNSPLHF.

The gene calls are TRBV5-4 and TRBJ2-3; the match to TRBD2 covers 11 bases. Germline values: CDR1 SGHNT, CDR2 YYREEE (reference sequence). The CDR3 runs to 15 residues. After removal of 3 bases from V and 1 base from J, the junction contained 1 base not matched to a gene. The CDR3 reads CASSSTSGGTDTQYF. DNA of the CDR3: TGTGCCAGCAGCTCGACTAGCGGGGGCACAGATACGCAGTATTTT. The entire variable domain, with the rest obtained from reference TRBV5-4 and TRBJ2-3, is as follows: ETGVTQSPTHLIKTRGQQVTLRCSSQSGHNTVSWYQQALGQGPQFIFQYYREEENGRGNFPPRFSGLQFPNYSSELNVNALELDDSALYLCASSSTSGGTDTQYFGPGTRLTVL.

This clonotype has a count of ten or more. The chain links TRBV29-1 to TRBJ2-2, with no clear D. The germline CDR1 and CDR2 sequences are SQVTM and ANQGSEA. The ends were cut back, 4 bases at V and 3 bases at J, with 12 bases in the middle. The CDR3 is 14 residues long. The CDR3, as DNA: TGCAGCGTTGGGACCCCCGGTCACACCGGGGAGCTGTTTTTT. Translation: CSVGTPGHTGELFF.

This clonotype was counted ten times or more. This sequence joins TRBV20-1 and TRBJ2-3, with 8 positions matching TRBD2. J lost 14 bases, V lost 5 bases, and 12 bases had no gene match. Germline CDR1 reads DFQATT; CDR2 reads SNEGSKA (reference sequence). The CDR3 runs 12 residues. CDR3 sequence: CSAPTDAGGRYF. CDR3 DNA: TGCAGTGCTCCAACGGACGCGGGAGGCAGGTATTTT.

The J gene is TRBJ1-1, the V gene TRBV5-4, with D tentatively TRBD1 (6 bases). The V end lost 4 bases, the J end lost 3 bases, and 16 bases lay between the germline ends. Germline V CDR1 and CDR2: SGHNT, YYREEE (reference sequence). This CDR3 contains 15 residues. The CDR3 coding sequence is TGTGCCAGCAGCATTACAGGGCGGGGGTACACTGAAGCTTTCTTT. Translation: CASSITGRGYTEAFF.

This clonotype was seen a handful of times. The chain has TRBV5-6 and TRBJ1-2; 12 bases map to TRBD1. V lost 2 bases, J lost 4 bases, and 6 bases stayed unmatched. Germline V CDR1 and CDR2: SGHDT, YYEEEE. There are 16 residues in the CDR3. The CDR3: CASSLGTGGTIYGYTF. The CDR3 nucleotides are TGTGCCAGCAGCTTAGGGACAGGGGGCACTATCTATGGCTACACCTTC. Full variable domain (missing parts from reference TRBV5-6 and TRBJ1-2): DAGVTQSPTHLIKTRGQQVTLRCSPKSGHDTVSWYQQALGQGPQFIFQYYEEEERQRGNFPDRFSGHQFPNYSSELNVNALLLGDSALYLCASSLGTGGTIYGYTFGSGTRLTVV.

The table lists this clonotype with a few counts. The genes are TRBV20-1 and TRBJ2-5; D gene uncertain. The CDR3 is 12 amino acids. Germline V gene data show CDR1 as DFQATT and CDR2 as SNEGSKA (reference sequence). Trimming removed 6 bases from V and 3 bases from J, with 11 bases in between. CDR3 region: CSATDGEETQYF. The DNA for the CDR3 is TGCAGTGCCACAGACGGAGAAGAGACCCAGTACTTC.

The chain carries TRBV11-1 and TRBJ2-7; maybe TRBD1 (5 bases). Germline V gene data show CDR1 as SGHAT and CDR2 as FQDESV (reference sequence). Trimming took 5 bases from V and 4 from J, leaving 15 bases between them. CDR3 size: 14 residues. In nucleotides, the CDR3 is TGTGCCAGCAGCGACAGACCCCTTTCTTACGAGCAGTACTTC. Translating it yields CASSDRPLSYEQYF.

The gene calls are TRBV30 and TRBJ2-7; TRBD1 agrees at 7 bases. With 1 base clipped from V and 1 base from J, the junction kept 4 bases outside the gene matches. The CDR3 extends over 14 amino acids. CDR1 is GTSNPN, CDR2 SVGIG, per germline (reference sequence). The DNA for the CDR3 is TGTGCCTGGAGTGGAGGGGGCGGATCCTACGAGCAGTACTTC. This translates into CAWSGGGGSYEQYF.

The rearrangement links TRBV12-3 or TRBV12-4 to TRBJ2-1, with D uncertain. V was cut by 2 bases and J by 3 bases, with 5 bases left in between. The CDR3 is made up of 13 amino acids. The CDR3 sequence is CASSLKLYNEQFF. The DNA for the CDR3 is TGTGCCAGCAGTTTAAAGCTCTACAATGAGCAGTTCTTC.

This clonotype was seen a handful of times. The CDR3 coding sequence is TGCGCCAGCAGCCCGGGACTAGCGAGGAGCTCCTACAATGAGCAGTTCTTC. It is translated as CASSPGLARSSYNEQFF. This chain links TRBV5-1 with TRBJ2-1; 10 positions match TRBD2. Germline CDR1 and CDR2: SGHRS and YFSETQ. The J segment lost 0 bases and the V segment lost 4 bases, leaving 7 bases of the junction unmatched. The CDR3 loop spans 17 amino acids. Together with reference TRBV5-1 and TRBJ2-1, the CDR3 gives the full variable domain: KAGVTQTPRYLIKTRGQQVTLSCSPISGHRSVSWYQQTPGQGLQFLFEYFSETQRNKGNFPGRFSGRQFSNSRSEMNVSTLELGDSALYLCASSPGLARSSYNEQFFGPGTRLTVL.

This clonotype was observed a handful of times. This chain links TRBV4-1 with TRBJ1-5; D remains ambiguous. Germline V gene lookup returns CDR1 MGHRA and CDR2 YSYEKL. Trimming took 0 bases from V and 3 from J, leaving 6 bases between them. The CDR3 contains 14 residues. In nucleotides, the CDR3 is TGCGCCAGCAGCCAAGATCAGACCAATCAGCCCCAGCATTTT. It specifies CASSQDQTNQPQHF.

This clonotype was observed a handful of times. The chain recombines TRBV29-1 with TRBJ2-3; D uncertain. V lost 4 bases and J 6 bases, leaving 14 bases between the germline ends. This CDR3 has 13 amino acids. Per the germline V gene, CDR1 is SQVTM and CDR2 is ANQGSEA. This chain's CDR3 is CSVGARHTDTQYF. The CDR3 bases are TGCAGCGTTGGGGCTCGGCATACGGATACGCAGTATTTT.

The sample holds many counts of this clonotype. The chain couples TRBV7-2 to TRBJ2-3; D gene uncertain. From germline, CDR1 is SGHTA and CDR2 FQGNSA. The CDR3 totals 12 residues. The germline V and J ends were trimmed by 5 bases and 0 bases, with 3 bases remaining between them. CDR3: CASSTSTDTQYF. CDR3 nucleotide sequence: TGTGCCAGCAGCACCAGCACAGATACGCAGTATTTT.

This clonotype has more than one count but fewer than ten. This sequence joins TRBV29-1 and TRBJ2-1; 10 nucleotides agree with TRBD2. V lost 2 bases to trimming and J lost 7 bases; unmatched junction nucleotides: 5. The CDR3 spans 14 residues. Germline loops: CDR1 SQVTM, CDR2 ANQGSEA. CDR3 sequence (DNA): TGCAGCGTTGAAAGCGGGGGGGCCAAGAATGAGCAGTTCTTC. Protein product: CSVESGGAKNEQFF.

This clonotype was seen a few times. CDR3 nucleotide sequence: TGTGCCAGCAGTTTAAGACGGCCGACTGATGGCAATGAGCAGTTCTTC. Encoded protein: CASSLRRPTDGNEQFF. J is TRBJ2-1 and V is TRBV27; D uncertain. The CDR3 contains 16 residues. Trimming left V 2 bases short and J 6 bases short, with 17 bases between. Per the germline V gene, CDR1 is MNHEY and CDR2 is SMNVEV (reference sequence).

A few counts support this clonotype. This chain connects TRBV5-1 to TRBJ2-5; 8 bases align to TRBD1. Germline CDR1 reads SGHRS; CDR2 reads YFSETQ. Germline trimming cut 3 bases from V and 4 bases from J; bases unmatched to any gene: 5. The CDR3 is 14 amino acids. The DNA of the CDR3 is TGCGCCAGCAGCTCGACAGGGGTCCGAGAGACCCAGTACTTC. It is translated as CASSSTGVRETQYF.

The table lists this clonotype with a few counts. This chain links TRBV29-1 with TRBJ2-4, with 10 bases that match TRBD2. There are 13 residues in the CDR3. Germline V gene lookup returns CDR1 SQVTM and CDR2 ANQGSEA. V lost 4 bases to trimming and J lost 11 bases; unmatched junction nucleotides: 8. CDR3 loop: CSVGGLAVPLQYF. The CDR3 DNA sequence: TGCAGCGTTGGCGGACTAGCGGTACCCCTTCAGTACTTC.

The V and J genes are TRBV11-2 and TRBJ1-2; D remains ambiguous. This CDR3 spans 19 amino acids. V lost 5 bases and J lost 5, with 30 bases in between. CDR1 and CDR2 (germline): SGHAT, FQNNGV. The CDR3 bases are TGTGCCAGCAGCCCCTCCGCCCCCGGGCGGTCAGATGTTCGGTATGGCTACACCTTC. It encodes CASSPSAPGRSDVRYGYTF.

This chain uses TRBV30 with TRBJ2-1; possibly TRBD1 for D (6 bases). CDR3 length: 13 residues. V was clipped by 3 bases and J by 7 bases, with 13 bases between them. Germline CDR1 and CDR2: GTSNPN and SVGIG (reference sequence). CDR3 DNA sequence: TGTGCCTGGAGGAAAACAGGGTATAATGAGCAGTTCTTC. Its protein is CAWRKTGYNEQFF.

This clonotype was found a few times. A junction end diverges from the germline sequence, so it may reflect a read error. The chain carries TRBV20-1 and TRBJ2-2; 12 nucleotides agree with TRBD2. CDR3 length: 14 amino acids. The germline V gene encodes CDR1 DFQATT and CDR2 SNEGSKA (reference sequence). The CDR3 DNA reads TGCAGTGCTCGGGGACTAGCGGGCACCGGGGACCTGTTTTTT. Amino acid sequence: CSARGLAGTGDLFF.

Only a few counts were recorded for this clonotype. V usage is TRBV7-9 and J usage is TRBJ2-2; D is undetermined. This CDR3 is built from 11 residues. CDR1 SEHNR and CDR2 FQNEAQ come from the germline V gene (reference sequence). V was pared by 5 bases and J by 7 bases, with 5 bases between. In DNA, the CDR3 is TGTGCCAGCAGCGAGCGCGGGGAGCTGTTTTTT. It codes for CASSERGELFF.

Details on this clonotype: It may be a read error: a sequence one base away is much more abundant. This is likely a read error, given that the CDR3 carries no conserved phenylalanine or tryptophan at its end. V usage is TRBV15 and J usage is TRBJ1-5; tentatively, D is TRBD1 (6 bases). Germline V gene lookup returns CDR1 LNHNV and CDR2 YYDKDF (reference sequence). The CDR3 runs to 15 residues. The V and J ends lost 3 bases and 1 base respectively, with 10 bases between them. The CDR3 spells CATSRDGQSNQPQHS. CDR3 bases: TGTGCCACCAGCAGGGATGGACAGAGCAATCAGCCCCAGCATTCT.

CDR3 amino acids: CASTQQGSGELFF. The CDR3 bases are TGTGCCAGCACCCAACAGGGATCCGGGGAGCTGTTTTTT. This chain uses TRBV2 with TRBJ2-2, with a weak D call TRBD1 (6 bases). Germline V gives CDR1 SNHLY, CDR2 FYNNEI. The CDR3 length is 13 residues. V was cut by 7 bases and J by 6 bases, with 12 bases left in between.

V and J are TRBV7-9 and TRBJ2-7; maybe TRBD2 (5 bases). Germline CDR1 SEHNR, CDR2 FQNEAQ (reference sequence). This CDR3 has 14 residues. V was trimmed by 1 base and J by 2 bases, leaving 9 bases between them. CDR3 in amino acids: CASSLESGPYEQYF. DNA of the CDR3: TGTGCCAGCAGCTTAGAGAGCGGACCCTACGAGCAGTACTTC.

This clonotype was seen only a few times. V gene TRBV12-3 or TRBV12-4 combines with J gene TRBJ1-6; no definite D call. The CDR3 loop spans 13 amino acids. Trimming removed 3 bases from V and 10 bases from J, with 10 bases in between. In DNA form, the CDR3 reads TGTGCCAGCAGTTTTTATTCCGAATCACCCCTCCACTTT. This sequence encodes CASSFYSESPLHF.

The V call is TRBV6-1, the J call TRBJ2-7; a possible D gene is TRBD1 (6 bases). The V gene lost 7 bases and the J gene lost 4 bases, with 26 bases spanning the gap. The CDR3 spans 17 residues. The germline gives CDR1 MNHNS, CDR2 SASEGT. The CDR3 reads CASIKGQAGIRGYEQYF. For the CDR3, the DNA is TGTGCCAGCATCAAGGGACAAGCCGGGATTAGGGGGTACGAGCAGTACTTC.